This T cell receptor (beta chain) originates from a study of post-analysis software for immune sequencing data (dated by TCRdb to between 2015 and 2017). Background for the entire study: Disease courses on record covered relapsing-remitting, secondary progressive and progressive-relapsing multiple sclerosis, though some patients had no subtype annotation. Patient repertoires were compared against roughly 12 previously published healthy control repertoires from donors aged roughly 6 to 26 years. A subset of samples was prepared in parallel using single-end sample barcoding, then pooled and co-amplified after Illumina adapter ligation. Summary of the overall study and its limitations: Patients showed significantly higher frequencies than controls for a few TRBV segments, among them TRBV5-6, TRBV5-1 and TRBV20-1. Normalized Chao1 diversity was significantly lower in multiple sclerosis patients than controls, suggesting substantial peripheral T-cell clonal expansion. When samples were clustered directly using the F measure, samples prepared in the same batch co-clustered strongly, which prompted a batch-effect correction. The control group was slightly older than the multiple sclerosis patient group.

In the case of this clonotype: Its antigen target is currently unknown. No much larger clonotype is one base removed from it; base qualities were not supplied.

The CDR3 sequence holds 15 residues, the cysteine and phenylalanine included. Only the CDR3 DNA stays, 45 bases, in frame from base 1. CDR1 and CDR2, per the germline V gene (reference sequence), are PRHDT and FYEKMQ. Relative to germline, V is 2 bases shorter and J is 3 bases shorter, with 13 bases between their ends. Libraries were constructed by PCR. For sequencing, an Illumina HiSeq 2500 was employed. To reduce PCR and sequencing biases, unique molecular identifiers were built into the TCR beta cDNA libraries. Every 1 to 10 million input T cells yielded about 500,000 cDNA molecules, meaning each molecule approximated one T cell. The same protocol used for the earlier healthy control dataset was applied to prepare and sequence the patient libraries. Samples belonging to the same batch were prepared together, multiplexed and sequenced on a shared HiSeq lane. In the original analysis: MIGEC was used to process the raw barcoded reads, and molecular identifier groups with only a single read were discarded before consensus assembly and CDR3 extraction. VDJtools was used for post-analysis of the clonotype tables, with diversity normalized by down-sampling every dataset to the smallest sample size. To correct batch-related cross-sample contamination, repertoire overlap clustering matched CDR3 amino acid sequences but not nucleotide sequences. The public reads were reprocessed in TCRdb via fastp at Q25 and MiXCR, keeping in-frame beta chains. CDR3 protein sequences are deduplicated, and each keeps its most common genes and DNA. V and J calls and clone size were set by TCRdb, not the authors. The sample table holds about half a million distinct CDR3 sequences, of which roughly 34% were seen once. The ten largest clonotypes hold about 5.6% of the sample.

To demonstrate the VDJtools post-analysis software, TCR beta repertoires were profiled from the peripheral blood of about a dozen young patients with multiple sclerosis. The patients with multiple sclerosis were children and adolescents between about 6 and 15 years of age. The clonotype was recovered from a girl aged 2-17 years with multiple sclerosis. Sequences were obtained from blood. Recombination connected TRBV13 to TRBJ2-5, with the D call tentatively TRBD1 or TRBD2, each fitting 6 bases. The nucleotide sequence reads TGTGCCAGCAGCTTAACGGGGGCACGTGAAGAGACCCAGTACTTC. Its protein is CASSLTGAREETQYF.